Below are 9 T cell receptor beta chains sequenced from a single sample in a study of blood T cells in healthy people across ages (dated by TCRdb to between 2014 and 2017). To prepare the library, 5' RACE was applied. Sequenced using an Illumina HiSeq 2500. A second PCR of roughly 7 to 12 cycles was run with a J-beta primer mix and a sample-barcoded 5' primer. TCRdb reworked the public reads: Q25 trimming with fastp, MiXCR clone assembly, productive beta chains retained. Every distinct CDR3 protein forms one entry, paired with its most common genes and DNA. Here the sample has over a million distinct CDR3 sequences; about 45% occur a single time. Of the sample, approximately 4.1% falls within the top ten clones. The sample consisted of blood. These receptors originate from a woman under 30 in good health.

There are a few counts of this clonotype. The genes are TRBV29-1 and TRBJ2-7; D possibly corresponds to TRBD2 (6 bases). V lost 4 bases to trimming and J lost 4 bases, with 17 bases between them. This CDR3 has 14 residues. The germline V gene has CDR1 SQVTM and CDR2 ANQGSEA. CDR3 nucleotide sequence: TGCAGCGTTGGCCCAAAGGCGGGAAGGTACGAGCAGTACTTC. It is translated as CSVGPKAGRYEQYF.

V gene TRBV7-6 combines with J gene TRBJ2-3; D is uncertain. Trimming took 5 bases from V and 2 from J, leaving 8 bases between them. From germline, CDR1 is SGHVS and CDR2 FNYEAQ. The CDR3 is 13 amino acids. The CDR3 nucleotides read TGTGCCAGCAGCAAGCAGTTCACAGATACGCAGTATTTT. Translation: CASSKQFTDTQYF.

CDR3 amino acids: CASSAVQSYGYTF. DNA of the CDR3: TGTGCCAGCAGCGCAGTACAGTCCTATGGCTACACCTTC. The chain is built from TRBV7-2 and TRBJ1-2; no clear D gene. CDR3 length: 13 amino acids. Germline V lookup: CDR1 SGHTA, CDR2 FQGNSA. Deletions cut 5 bases from V and 4 bases from J, with 11 bases between.

This clonotype was counted between two and nine times. The J gene is TRBJ2-1, the V gene TRBV12-3 or TRBV12-4; D ambiguous. Trimming stripped 3 bases from V and 2 bases from J, with 11 bases between. CDR3 length equals 15 residues. In DNA form, the CDR3 reads TGTGCCAGCAGTTTCCCCAAAGGGACCTACAATGAGCAGTTCTTC. Translated, it gives CASSFPKGTYNEQFF.

In this sample, this clonotype turned up a few times. The chain links TRBV18 to TRBJ1-4, with D uncertain. The germline gives CDR1 KGHSH, CDR2 LQKENI. The CDR3 has 16 amino acids. V lost 2 bases, J lost 0 bases, and 10 bases lay in between. Written as DNA, the CDR3 is TGTGCCAGCTCACCAGCGTCGACCTCAACTAATGAAAAACTGTTTTTT. It encodes CASSPASTSTNEKLFF.

The chain recombines TRBV12-3 or TRBV12-4 with TRBJ1-1; D not resolved. V shed 5 bases and J shed 2 bases, with 12 bases lying between them. CDR3 length: 14 amino acids. The CDR3 DNA is TGTGCCAGCAGTGTGGAACACCTTAACACTGAAGCTTTCTTT. Translation gives CASSVEHLNTEAFF.

This chain joins TRBV15 and TRBJ2-2; tentative D call: TRBD2 (5 bases). Between the trimmed V and J ends, which lost 5 bases and 5 bases, there was a span of 9 bases. Germline-derived CDR1 and CDR2 are LNHNV and YYDKDF (reference sequence). The CDR3 is 13 residues long. DNA for the CDR3: TGTGCCACCAGCGTAAGGGAGACCGGGGAGCTGTTTTTT. Its protein product is CATSVRETGELFF. Complete variable domain (other parts from reference TRBV15 and TRBJ2-2): DAMVIQNPRYQVTQFGKPVTLSCSQTLNHNVMYWYQQKSSQAPKLLFHYYDKDFNNEADTPDNFQSRRPNTSFCFLDIRSPGLGDTAMYLCATSVRETGELFFGEGSRLTVL.

There are a few counts of this clonotype. This chain joins TRBV7-3 and TRBJ2-3; TRBD2 matches at 9 bases. V shed 2 bases, J shed 6 bases, and the junction held 9 bases outside the gene matches. CDR3 size: 16 residues. The germline gives CDR1 SGHTA, CDR2 FQGTGA. For the CDR3, the DNA is TGTGCCAGCAGCTTAGCTCTAGCGGGAAGGTTGGATACGCAGTATTTT. Amino acid sequence: CASSLALAGRLDTQYF.

This clonotype was observed once. One base away lies a much larger clone, so this may be a sequencing read error. The chain employs TRBV29-1 and TRBJ1-2; 8 bases are shared with TRBD1. This CDR3 is 12 amino acids long. With V trimmed by 7 bases and J by 4 bases, 5 bases remained unmatched. Germline-derived CDR1 and CDR2 are SQVTM and ANQGSEA. The CDR3 DNA follows: TGCAGCGGTGGACAGGGACCCTATGGCTACACCTTC. Translated: CSGGQGPYGYTF.